This record looks at one T cell receptor (beta chain) sequence and its context. The antigen remains undetermined. The data belong to a study of shared clonotypes between healthy human individuals. The study, taken as a whole, reports: Having only a few donors restricted how much genetic and exposure-history diversity was captured.

Sequencing of unsorted PBMC DNA was carried out using ten immunoSEQ deep assay plates. Only in-frame clones appear in the TCRdb table, and some are missing; sequencing was by immunoSEQ multiplex PCR. The top ten hold approximately 12% of the sample, which has 470,000 or so clones, more than 75% seen once. Per germline, CDR1 MNHEY and CDR2 SMNVEV (reference sequence). V was cut by 10 bases and J by 4 bases, with 20 bases left in between. The CDR3 loop spans 16 amino acids. This sequence originates from a woman between 35 and 50 years old in good health. Some clones in this sample may be carry-over from other donors' samples. The sample was PBMCs. This chain uses TRBV27 with TRBJ2-6; D is uncertain. CDR3: CATRRSYSTGANVLTF. CDR3 coding DNA: TGTGCCACCCGAAGGTCCTACAGTACGGGGGCCAACGTCCTGACTTTC.